The TCR beta chain described here comes from a study of blood T cell repertoires in COVID-19. V lost 6 bases and J lost 0, with 9 bases in between. This CDR3 has 15 amino acids. In germline, CDR1 is SGHTA, CDR2 FQGTGA. Profiled with immunoSEQ multiplex PCR; TCRdb holds only in-frame clones, not every one. Altogether about 220,000 clones are present, roughly nine tenths being singletons, with the ten largest covering just over 2.5%. This receptor was identified in a woman aged 25 to 45 who had recovered from COVID-19. The chain is built from TRBV7-3 and TRBJ2-6; D gene unclear. Sequenced sample: PBMCs or T cells enriched from blood (not recorded which). The chain's CDR3 is CASSTTRSGANVLTF. For the CDR3, the DNA is TGTGCCAGCAGTACAACACGCTCTGGGGCCAACGTCCTGACTTTC.